These T cell receptor beta chains were read from a single sample in a study of blood T cell repertoires in COVID-19. The table came from immunoSEQ multiplex PCR; TCRdb's copy has only in-frame clones and leaves some out. The table shows more than 150,000 clones, with around 84% occurring only once. Input material: PBMCs or T cells enriched from blood (not recorded which). The receptors were gathered from a woman aged 45-65 years who had recovered from COVID-19. CDR3s include the opening cysteine and the closing phenylalanine or tryptophan. Each record gives: V gene, J gene, CDR3 protein.

v_gene: TRBV4-3
j_gene: TRBJ2-2
CDR3aa: CASSQERVNTGELFF

v_gene: TRBV11-3
j_gene: TRBJ1-5
CDR3aa: CASSLGGVGQPQHF

v_gene: TRBV6-6
j_gene: TRBJ2-7
CDR3aa: CASSPGQGTKEQYF

v_gene: TRBV28
j_gene: TRBJ2-4
CDR3aa: CASSSMTGGFTKNIQYF

v_gene: TRBV5-6
j_gene: TRBJ2-5
CDR3aa: CASSLYYSEETQYF

v_gene: TRBV18
j_gene: TRBJ2-5
CDR3aa: CASSPRSGETQYF

v_gene: TRBV5-4
j_gene: TRBJ1-2
CDR3aa: CASSHSSGTNYGYTF

v_gene: TRBV6-5
j_gene: TRBJ2-6
CDR3aa: CASSSPGAGANVLTF

v_gene: TRBV28
j_gene: TRBJ2-4
CDR3aa: CASSQGARGIQYF

v_gene: TRBV4-2
j_gene: TRBJ1-2
CDR3aa: CASSPSGAPTQYGYTF

v_gene: TRBV7-2
j_gene: TRBJ2-3
CDR3aa: CASSQTSGSDTQYF